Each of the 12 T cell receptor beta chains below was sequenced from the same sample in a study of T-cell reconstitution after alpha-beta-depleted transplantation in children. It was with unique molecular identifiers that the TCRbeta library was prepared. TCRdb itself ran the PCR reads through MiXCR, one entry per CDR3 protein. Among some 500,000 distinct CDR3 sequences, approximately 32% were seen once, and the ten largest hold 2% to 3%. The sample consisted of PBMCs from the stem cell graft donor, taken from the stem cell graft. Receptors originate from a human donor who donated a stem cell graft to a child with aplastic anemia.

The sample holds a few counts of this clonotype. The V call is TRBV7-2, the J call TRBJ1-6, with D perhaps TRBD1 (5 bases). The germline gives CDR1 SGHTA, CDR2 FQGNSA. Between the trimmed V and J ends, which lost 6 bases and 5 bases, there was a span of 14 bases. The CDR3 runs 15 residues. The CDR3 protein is CASSPGPSNNSPLHF. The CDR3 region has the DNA TGTGCCAGCAGTCCGGGACCATCGAATAATTCACCCCTCCACTTT.

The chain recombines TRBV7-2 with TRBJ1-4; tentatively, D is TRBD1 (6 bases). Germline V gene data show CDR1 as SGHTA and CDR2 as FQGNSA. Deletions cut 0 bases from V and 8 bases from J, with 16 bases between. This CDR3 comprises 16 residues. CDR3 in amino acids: CASSLAVTRGEEKLFF. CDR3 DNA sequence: TGTGCCAGCAGCTTAGCGGTGACCAGGGGCGAAGAAAAACTGTTTTTT. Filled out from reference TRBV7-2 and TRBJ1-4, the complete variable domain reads GAGVSQSPSNKVTEKGKDVELRCDPISGHTALYWYRQSLGQGLEFLIYFQGNSAPDKSGLPSDRFSAERTGGSVSTLTIQRTQQEDSAVYLCASSLAVTRGEEKLFFGSGTQLSVL.

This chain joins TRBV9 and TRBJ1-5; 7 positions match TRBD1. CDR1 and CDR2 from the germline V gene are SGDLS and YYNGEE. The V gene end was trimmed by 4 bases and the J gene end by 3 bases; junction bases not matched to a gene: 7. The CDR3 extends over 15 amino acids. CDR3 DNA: TGTGCCAGCAGCCCAATGGGACAGCCCAATCAGCCCCAGCATTTT. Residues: CASSPMGQPNQPQHF. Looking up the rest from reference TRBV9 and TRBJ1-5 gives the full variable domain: DSGVTQTPKHLITATGQRVTLRCSPRSGDLSVYWYQQSLDQGLQFLIQYYNGEERAKGNILERFSAQQFPDLHSELNLSSLELGDSALYFCASSPMGQPNQPQHFGDGTRLSIL.

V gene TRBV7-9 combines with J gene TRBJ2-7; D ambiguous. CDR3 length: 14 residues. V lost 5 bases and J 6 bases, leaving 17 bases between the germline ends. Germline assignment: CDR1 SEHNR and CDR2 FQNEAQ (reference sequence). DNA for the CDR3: TGTGCCAGCAGCGGCGTTACAACTGGGGTCGAGCAGTACTTC. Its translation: CASSGVTTGVEQYF.

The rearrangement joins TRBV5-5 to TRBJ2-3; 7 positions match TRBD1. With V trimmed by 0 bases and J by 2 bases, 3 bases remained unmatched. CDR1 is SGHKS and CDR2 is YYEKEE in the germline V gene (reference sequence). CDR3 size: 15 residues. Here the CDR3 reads CASSLVGQYTDTQYF. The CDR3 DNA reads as TGTGCCAGCAGCTTGGTGGGACAGTACACAGATACGCAGTATTTT.

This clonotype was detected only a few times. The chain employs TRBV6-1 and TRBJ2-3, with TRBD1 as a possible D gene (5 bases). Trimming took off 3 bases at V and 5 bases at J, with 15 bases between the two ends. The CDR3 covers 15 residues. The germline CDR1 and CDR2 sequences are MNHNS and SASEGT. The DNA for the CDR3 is TGTGCCAGCAGTGACCCCTCGACAGTGGAAGATACGCAGTATTTT. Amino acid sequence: CASSDPSTVEDTQYF.

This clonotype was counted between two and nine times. Here the CDR3 reads CAISHRANEQFF. CDR3 DNA sequence: TGTGCCATCAGCCACAGGGCCAATGAGCAGTTCTTC. This sequence joins TRBV10-3 and TRBJ2-1, with D possibly TRBD1 on 6 matching bases. Deletions cut 6 bases from V and 6 bases from J, with 9 bases between. Germline CDR1 and CDR2: ENHRY and SYGVKD. This CDR3 contains 12 residues.

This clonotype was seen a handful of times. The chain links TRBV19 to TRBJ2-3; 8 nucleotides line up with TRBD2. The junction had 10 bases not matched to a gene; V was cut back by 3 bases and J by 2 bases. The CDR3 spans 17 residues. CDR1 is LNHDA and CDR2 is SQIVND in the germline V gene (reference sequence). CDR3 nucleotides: TGTGCCAGTAGTATGCCGATGTTAGCGGGGAACACAGATACGCAGTATTTT. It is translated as CASSMPMLAGNTDTQYF.

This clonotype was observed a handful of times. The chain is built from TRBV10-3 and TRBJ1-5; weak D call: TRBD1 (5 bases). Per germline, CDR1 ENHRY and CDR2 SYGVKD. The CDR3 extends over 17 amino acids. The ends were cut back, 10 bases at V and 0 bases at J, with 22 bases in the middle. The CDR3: CATARGAPTTSNQPQHF. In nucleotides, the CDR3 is TGTGCCACCGCGCGCGGGGCCCCAACTACTAGCAATCAGCCCCAGCATTTT.

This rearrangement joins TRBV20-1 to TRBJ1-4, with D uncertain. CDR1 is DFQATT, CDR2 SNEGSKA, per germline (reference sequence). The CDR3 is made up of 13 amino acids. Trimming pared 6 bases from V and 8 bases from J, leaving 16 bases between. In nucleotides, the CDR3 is TGCAGTGCAACACGGACCAACCGGGAAAAACTGTTTTTT. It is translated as CSATRTNREKLFF.

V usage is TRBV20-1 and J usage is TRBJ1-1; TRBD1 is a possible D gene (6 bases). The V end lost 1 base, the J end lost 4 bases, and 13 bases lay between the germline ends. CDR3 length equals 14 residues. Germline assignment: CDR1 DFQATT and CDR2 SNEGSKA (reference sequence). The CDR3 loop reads CSARAGARSTEAFF. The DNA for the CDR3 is TGCAGTGCTAGAGCAGGGGCGAGGAGCACTGAAGCTTTCTTT.

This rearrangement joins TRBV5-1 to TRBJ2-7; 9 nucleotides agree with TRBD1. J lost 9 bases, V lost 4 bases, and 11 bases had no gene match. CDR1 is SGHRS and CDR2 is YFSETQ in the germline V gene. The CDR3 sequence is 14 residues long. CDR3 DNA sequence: TGCGCCAGCAGCCTATCCGGGACAGGGACGGGGCAGTACTTC. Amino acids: CASSLSGTGTGQYF.